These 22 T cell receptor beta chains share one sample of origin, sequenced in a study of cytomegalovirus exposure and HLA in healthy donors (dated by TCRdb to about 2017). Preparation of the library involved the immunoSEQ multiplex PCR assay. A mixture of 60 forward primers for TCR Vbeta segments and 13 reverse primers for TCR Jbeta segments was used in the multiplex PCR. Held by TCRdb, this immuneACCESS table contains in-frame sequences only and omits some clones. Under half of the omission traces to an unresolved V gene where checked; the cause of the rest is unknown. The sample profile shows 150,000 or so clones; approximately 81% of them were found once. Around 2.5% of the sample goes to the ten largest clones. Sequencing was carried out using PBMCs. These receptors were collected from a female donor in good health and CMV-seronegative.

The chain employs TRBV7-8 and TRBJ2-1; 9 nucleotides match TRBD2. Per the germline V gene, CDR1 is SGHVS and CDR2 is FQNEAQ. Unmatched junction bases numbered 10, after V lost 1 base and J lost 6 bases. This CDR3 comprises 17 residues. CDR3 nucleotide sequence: TGTGCCAGCAGCTTAGTGGGGGGCGGGGGGGACTTCAATGAGCAGTTCTTC. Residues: CASSLVGGGGDFNEQFF.

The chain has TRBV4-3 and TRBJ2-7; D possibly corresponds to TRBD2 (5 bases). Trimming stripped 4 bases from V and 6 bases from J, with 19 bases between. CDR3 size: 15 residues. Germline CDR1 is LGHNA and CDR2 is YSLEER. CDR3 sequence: CASSPFAGGPGEQYF. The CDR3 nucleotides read TGCGCCAGCAGCCCGTTCGCGGGCGGACCTGGCGAGCAGTACTTC.

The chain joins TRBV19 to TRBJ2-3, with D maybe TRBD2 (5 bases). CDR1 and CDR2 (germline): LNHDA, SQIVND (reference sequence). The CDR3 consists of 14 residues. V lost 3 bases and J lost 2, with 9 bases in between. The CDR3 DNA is TGTGCCAGTAGTATGGAGGTCAACACAGATACGCAGTATTTT. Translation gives CASSMEVNTDTQYF.

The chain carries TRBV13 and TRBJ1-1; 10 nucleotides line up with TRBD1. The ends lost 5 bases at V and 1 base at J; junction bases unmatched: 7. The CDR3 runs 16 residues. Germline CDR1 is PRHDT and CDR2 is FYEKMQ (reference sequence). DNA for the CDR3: TGTGCCAGCAGCCTAGACAGGGGGCAGTGGAACACTGAAGCTTTCTTT. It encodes CASSLDRGQWNTEAFF.

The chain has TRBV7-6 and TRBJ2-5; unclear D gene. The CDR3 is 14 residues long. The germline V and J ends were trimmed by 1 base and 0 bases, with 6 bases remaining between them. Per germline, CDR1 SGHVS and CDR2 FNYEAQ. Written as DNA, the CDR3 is TGTGCCAGCAGCTTAGGCAGGCACCAAGAGACCCAGTACTTC. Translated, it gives CASSLGRHQETQYF.

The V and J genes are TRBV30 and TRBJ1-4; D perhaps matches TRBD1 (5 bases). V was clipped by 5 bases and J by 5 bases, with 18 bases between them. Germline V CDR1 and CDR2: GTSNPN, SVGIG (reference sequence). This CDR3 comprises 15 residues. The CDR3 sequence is CAWGGAHTPNEKLFF. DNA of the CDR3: TGTGCCTGGGGAGGGGCCCATACTCCCAATGAAAAACTGTTTTTT.

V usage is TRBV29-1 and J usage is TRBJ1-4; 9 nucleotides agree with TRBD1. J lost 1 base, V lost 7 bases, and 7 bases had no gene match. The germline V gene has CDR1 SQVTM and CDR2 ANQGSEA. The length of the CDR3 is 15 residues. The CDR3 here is CSATRTGETNEKLFF. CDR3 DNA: TGCAGCGCTACTAGGACAGGGGAAACTAATGAAAAACTGTTTTTT.

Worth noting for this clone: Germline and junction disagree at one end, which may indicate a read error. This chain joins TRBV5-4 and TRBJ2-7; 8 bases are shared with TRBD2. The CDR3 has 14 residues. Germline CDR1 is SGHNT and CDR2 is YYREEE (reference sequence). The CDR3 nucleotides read TGTGCCAGCGGCTTGGGAGCGGGAGACGCCGAGCAGTACTTC. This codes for CASGLGAGDAEQYF.

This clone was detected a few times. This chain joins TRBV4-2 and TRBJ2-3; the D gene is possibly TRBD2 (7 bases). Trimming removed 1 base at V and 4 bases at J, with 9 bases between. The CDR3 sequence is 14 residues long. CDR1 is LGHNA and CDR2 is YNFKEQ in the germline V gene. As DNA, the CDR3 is TGTGCCAGCAGCCAAGGAGGGGGGGCAGATACGCAGTATTTT. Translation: CASSQGGGADTQYF.

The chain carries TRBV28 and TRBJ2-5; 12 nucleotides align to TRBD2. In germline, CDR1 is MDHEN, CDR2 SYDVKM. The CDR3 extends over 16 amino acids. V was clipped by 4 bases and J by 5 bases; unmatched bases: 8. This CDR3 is CASSSPLAGGRETQYF. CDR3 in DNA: TGTGCCAGCAGTTCCCCACTAGCGGGAGGCCGGGAGACCCAGTACTTC.

The chain's CDR3 is CASTDRGAGGPDTQYF. The CDR3 nucleotides are TGTGCCAGTACCGATCGGGGAGCGGGGGGTCCGGATACGCAGTATTTT. The chain couples TRBV19 to TRBJ2-3; 9 nucleotides agree with TRBD2. CDR3 length equals 16 residues. V lost 7 bases and J lost 6; bases outside the gene matches: 14. The V gene's germline CDR1 is LNHDA and CDR2 SQIVND (reference sequence). Full variable domain (outside the CDR3, taken from reference TRBV19 and TRBJ2-3): DGGITQSPKYLFRKEGQNVTLSCEQNLNHDAMYWYRQDPGQGLRLIYYSQIVNDFQKGDIAEGYSVSREKKESFPLTVTSAQKNPTAFYLCASTDRGAGGPDTQYFGPGTRLTVL.

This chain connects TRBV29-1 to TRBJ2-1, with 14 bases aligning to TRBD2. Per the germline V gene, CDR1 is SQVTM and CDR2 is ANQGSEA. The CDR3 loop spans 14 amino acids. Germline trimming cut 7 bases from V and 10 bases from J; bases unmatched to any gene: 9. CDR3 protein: CSGRPGLAGVEQFF. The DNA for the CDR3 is TGCAGCGGCCGTCCGGGACTAGCGGGAGTGGAGCAGTTCTTC.

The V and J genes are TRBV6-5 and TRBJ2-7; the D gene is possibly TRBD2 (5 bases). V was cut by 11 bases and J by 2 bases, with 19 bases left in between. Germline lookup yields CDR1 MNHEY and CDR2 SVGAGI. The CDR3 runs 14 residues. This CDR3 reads CASLGVGGAYEQYF. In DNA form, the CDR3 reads TGTGCCTCCCTGGGAGTGGGCGGCGCCTACGAGCAGTACTTC.

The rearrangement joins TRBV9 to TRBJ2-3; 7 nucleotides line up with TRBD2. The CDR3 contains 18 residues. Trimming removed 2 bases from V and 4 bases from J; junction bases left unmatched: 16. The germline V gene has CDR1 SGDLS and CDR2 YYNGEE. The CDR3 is CASSVTGGASGSSDTQYF. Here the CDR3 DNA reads TGTGCCAGCAGCGTTACAGGAGGGGCTAGCGGTAGCTCAGATACGCAGTATTTT.

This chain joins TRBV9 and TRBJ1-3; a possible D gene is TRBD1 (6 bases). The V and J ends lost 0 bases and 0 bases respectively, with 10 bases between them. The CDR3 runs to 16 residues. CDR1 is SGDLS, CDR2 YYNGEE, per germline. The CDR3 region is CASSVGSGHSGNTIYF. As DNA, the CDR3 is TGTGCCAGCAGCGTAGGTTCGGGACACTCTGGAAACACCATATATTTT.

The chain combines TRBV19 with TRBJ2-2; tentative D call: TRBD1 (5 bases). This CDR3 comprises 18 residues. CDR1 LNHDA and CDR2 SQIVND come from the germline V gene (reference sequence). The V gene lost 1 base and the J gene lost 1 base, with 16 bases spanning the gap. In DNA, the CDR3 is TGTGCCAGTAGTATAGGTGTGGGTCCCACAGGGAACACCGGGGAGCTGTTTTTT. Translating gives CASSIGVGPTGNTGELFF. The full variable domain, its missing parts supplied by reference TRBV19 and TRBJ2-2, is DGGITQSPKYLFRKEGQNVTLSCEQNLNHDAMYWYRQDPGQGLRLIYYSQIVNDFQKGDIAEGYSVSREKKESFPLTVTSAQKNPTAFYLCASSIGVGPTGNTGELFFGEGSRLTVL.

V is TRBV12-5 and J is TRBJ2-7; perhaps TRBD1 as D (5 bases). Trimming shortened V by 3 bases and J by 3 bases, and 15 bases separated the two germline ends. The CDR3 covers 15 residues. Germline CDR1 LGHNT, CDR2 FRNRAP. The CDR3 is CASGLGIGANYEQYF. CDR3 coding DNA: TGTGCTAGTGGTTTAGGGATAGGGGCGAACTACGAGCAGTACTTC.

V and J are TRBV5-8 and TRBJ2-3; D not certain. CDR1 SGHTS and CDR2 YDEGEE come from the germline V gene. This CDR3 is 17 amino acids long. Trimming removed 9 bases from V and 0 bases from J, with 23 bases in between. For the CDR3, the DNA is TGTGCCACCTCGAGCCGTGACATGCCCTCTAGCACAGATACGCAGTATTTT. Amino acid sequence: CATSSRDMPSSTDTQYF.

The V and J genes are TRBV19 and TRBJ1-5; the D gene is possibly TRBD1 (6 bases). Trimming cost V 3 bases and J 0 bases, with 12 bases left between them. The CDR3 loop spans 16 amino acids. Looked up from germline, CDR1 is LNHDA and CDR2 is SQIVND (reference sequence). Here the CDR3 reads CASSIPGQISNQPQHF. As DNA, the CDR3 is TGTGCCAGTAGTATCCCTGGACAGATTAGCAATCAGCCCCAGCATTTT.

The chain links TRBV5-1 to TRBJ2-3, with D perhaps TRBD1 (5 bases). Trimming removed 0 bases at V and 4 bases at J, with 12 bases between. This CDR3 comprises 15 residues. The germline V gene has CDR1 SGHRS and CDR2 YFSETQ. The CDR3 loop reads CASSLAGRAADTQYF. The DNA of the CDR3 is TGCGCCAGCAGCTTGGCCGGCAGGGCCGCAGATACGCAGTATTTT.

The CDR3 loop reads CSASEIEQYF. The CDR3 coding sequence is TGCAGTGCTAGTGAGATCGAGCAGTACTTC. The V gene is TRBV20-1, the J gene TRBJ2-7; D is unresolved. Trimming removed 3 bases at V and 6 bases at J, with 6 bases between. CDR3 size: 10 residues. CDR1 and CDR2 (germline): DFQATT, SNEGSKA (reference sequence).

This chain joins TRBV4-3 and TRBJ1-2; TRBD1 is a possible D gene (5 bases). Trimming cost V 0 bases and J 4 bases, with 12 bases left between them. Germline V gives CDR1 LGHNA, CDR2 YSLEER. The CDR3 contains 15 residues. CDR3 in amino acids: CASSQDGKGPYGYTF. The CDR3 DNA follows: TGCGCCAGCAGCCAAGATGGGAAGGGGCCCTATGGCTACACCTTC.